The 17 T cell receptor beta chains in this list originate from one sample, sequenced in a study of T cells after yellow fever vaccination. TCRdb re-called the 5' RACE reads with MiXCR, one entry per CDR3 protein. In the table there are around 600,000 distinct CDR3 sequences, roughly an eighth of which are singletons. Sequenced here: PBMCs, sampled on the day of the yellow fever booster vaccination. Source of these receptors: a man aged 25-40 years who received the YFV17D yellow fever vaccine.

V is TRBV10-3 and J is TRBJ2-6; perhaps TRBD2 as D (5 bases). V shed 4 bases and J shed 0 bases, with 7 bases lying between them. Looked up from germline, CDR1 is ENHRY and CDR2 is SYGVKD. The CDR3 extends over 15 amino acids. CDR3 DNA: TGTGCCATCAGTGTGGGGAGCTCTGGGGCCAACGTCCTGACTTTC. Residues: CAISVGSSGANVLTF.

This clonotype came up a few times. The chain couples TRBV28 to TRBJ1-5; TRBD1 matches at 7 bases. The junction had 7 bases not matched to a gene; V was cut back by 5 bases and J by 6 bases. CDR1 is MDHEN and CDR2 is SYDVKM in the germline V gene. The CDR3 length is 14 residues. The chain's CDR3 is CASSDRVSAQPQHF. The CDR3 coding sequence is TGTGCCAGCAGTGACAGGGTCTCCGCTCAGCCCCAGCATTTT.

This clonotype showed up just a few times. The CDR3 loop reads CASGQDRYEQYF. CDR3 sequence (DNA): TGTGCCAGCGGTCAGGATCGGTACGAGCAGTACTTC. The V and J genes are TRBV6-6 and TRBJ2-7; no reliable D call. V was pared by 8 bases and J by 4 bases, with 12 bases between. Germline lookup yields CDR1 MNHNY and CDR2 SVGAGI (reference sequence). The CDR3 is 12 residues long.

This clonotype has a count of ten or more. The gene calls are TRBV7-6 and TRBJ2-1; D is perhaps TRBD2 (5 bases). Per the germline V gene, CDR1 is SGHVS and CDR2 is FNYEAQ. V lost 1 base, J lost 7 bases, and 8 bases lay in between. The CDR3 runs 13 residues. The CDR3 protein is CASSLVRGNEQFF. The CDR3 DNA follows: TGTGCCAGCAGCTTAGTTCGGGGAAATGAGCAGTTCTTC.

The V gene is TRBV20-1, the J gene TRBJ2-3, with TRBD2 identical over 10 bases. Per the germline V gene, CDR1 is DFQATT and CDR2 is SNEGSKA (reference sequence). J was trimmed by 4 bases and V by 2 bases; bases with no gene match: 9. The length of the CDR3 is 16 residues. The CDR3 coding sequence is TGCAGTGCTAGAACAAGCAGGGGGACTAGCGCAGATACGCAGTATTTT. It translates to CSARTSRGTSADTQYF.

This clonotype was seen ten or more times. The rearrangement links TRBV6-2 or TRBV6-3 to TRBJ2-1; TRBD2 matches 10 bases. The CDR3 has 18 amino acids. Germline V gene lookup returns CDR1 MNHEY and CDR2 SVGEGT. The V gene end was trimmed by 4 bases and the J gene end by 0 bases; junction bases not matched to a gene: 9. CDR3 sequence: CASSSGTSALSSYNEQFF. CDR3 DNA sequence: TGTGCCAGCAGTTCCGGGACTAGCGCCTTAAGCTCCTACAATGAGCAGTTCTTC.

This chain connects TRBV18 to TRBJ1-2, with D perhaps TRBD1 (5 bases). Germline V lookup: CDR1 KGHSH, CDR2 LQKENI. Deletions cut 3 bases from V and 0 bases from J, with 8 bases between. The CDR3 is 14 amino acids. The CDR3: CASSPDKPNYGYTF. Here the CDR3 DNA reads TGTGCCAGCTCACCGGACAAACCTAACTATGGCTACACCTTC.

This clonotype has only a few counts. The CDR3 DNA reads as TGCAGTGCTTTCCCAGCGGGGGGACTCACAGATACGCAGTATTTT. Its protein is CSAFPAGGLTDTQYF. J is TRBJ2-3 and V is TRBV20-1; the match to TRBD2 covers 9 bases. The CDR3 contains 15 residues. Trimming cost V 5 bases and J 2 bases; bases outside gene matches: 8. Germline lookup yields CDR1 DFQATT and CDR2 SNEGSKA (reference sequence).

The V and J genes are TRBV6-5 and TRBJ2-1, with a tentative D call TRBD2 (6 bases). Per the germline V gene, CDR1 is MNHEY and CDR2 is SVGAGI. The germline V and J ends were trimmed by 6 bases and 0 bases, with 15 bases remaining between them. CDR3 length equals 16 residues. The CDR3 region is CASRRAGRGSYNEQFF. The CDR3 DNA follows: TGTGCCAGCAGACGCGCCGGGCGGGGCTCCTACAATGAGCAGTTCTTC.

The V call is TRBV7-2, the J call TRBJ2-1; TRBD2 is a possible D gene (6 bases). The germline gives CDR1 SGHTA, CDR2 FQGNSA. The CDR3 has 14 residues. Trimming removed 5 bases from V and 3 bases from J, with 11 bases in between. This CDR3 is CASSPAGNYNEQFF. CDR3 DNA: TGTGCCAGCAGCCCCGCGGGGAACTACAATGAGCAGTTCTTC.

This clonotype has only a few counts. V gene TRBV30 combines with J gene TRBJ2-1; TRBD2 matches at 7 bases. Per the germline V gene, CDR1 is GTSNPN and CDR2 is SVGIG (reference sequence). The V segment lost 5 bases and the J segment 10 bases; nucleotides outside the gene matches: 11. This CDR3 has 13 residues. CDR3 bases: TGTGCCTGGGAGAAGGAGGCGGGAGCCGAGCAGTTCTTC. Translating gives CAWEKEAGAEQFF.

This clonotype was seen only a few times. V gene TRBV7-2 combines with J gene TRBJ2-3; 10 nucleotides agree with TRBD2. The CDR3 has 17 amino acids. V lost 5 bases to trimming and J lost 7 bases; unmatched junction nucleotides: 15. CDR1 and CDR2 (germline): SGHTA, FQGNSA. The DNA for the CDR3 is TGTGCCAGCAGCCGACGGAGTGCTAGCGGGAGTTCATATACGCAGTATTTT. As protein: CASSRRSASGSSYTQYF.

This clonotype was picked up a small number of times. The rearrangement links TRBV5-4 to TRBJ2-4, with D possibly being TRBD2 (6 bases). The CDR3 runs to 18 residues. Germline values: CDR1 SGHNT, CDR2 YYREEE (reference sequence). V was trimmed by 5 bases and J by 0 bases, leaving 21 bases between them. The CDR3 nucleotides are TGTGCCAGCAGAGGTTGGGGTTCTACGGGGGTAGCCAAAAACATTCAGTACTTC. Protein: CASRGWGSTGVAKNIQYF. Looking up the rest from reference TRBV5-4 and TRBJ2-4 gives the full variable domain: ETGVTQSPTHLIKTRGQQVTLRCSSQSGHNTVSWYQQALGQGPQFIFQYYREEENGRGNFPPRFSGLQFPNYSSELNVNALELDDSALYLCASRGWGSTGVAKNIQYFGAGTRLSVL.

This chain joins TRBV6-2 or TRBV6-3 and TRBJ2-1; TRBD2 matches 7 bases. After removal of 1 base from V and 8 bases from J, the junction contained 8 bases not matched to a gene. The length of the CDR3 is 15 residues. Germline CDR1 reads MNHEY; CDR2 reads SVGEGT. CDR3 protein: CASSYWLAERDEQFF. The CDR3 nucleotides are TGTGCCAGCAGTTACTGGCTAGCGGAGAGGGATGAGCAGTTCTTC.

In its sample, this clonotype was seen a few times. This rearrangement joins TRBV29-1 to TRBJ2-7, with 7 nucleotides matching TRBD2. Unmatched junction bases numbered 15, after V lost 7 bases and J lost 0 bases. The CDR3 sequence is 16 residues long. Germline V gene data show CDR1 as SQVTM and CDR2 as ANQGSEA. The CDR3 is CSAGISSGMNSYEQYF. CDR3 bases: TGCAGCGCCGGGATCTCTAGCGGTATGAACTCCTACGAGCAGTACTTC.

This clonotype was counted only a few times. The V gene is TRBV25-1, the J gene TRBJ1-5, with 10 bases aligning to TRBD1. The CDR3 sequence is 15 residues long. Germline-derived CDR1 and CDR2 are MGHDK and SYGVNS. V shed 8 bases and J 9 bases; nucleotides not matched to a gene: 13. The CDR3 DNA reads TGTGCCAGCGGGGACCGGGACAGGGGTTTAGGGCCCCAGCATTTT. This encodes CASGDRDRGLGPQHF. The full variable domain, its missing parts supplied by reference TRBV25-1 and TRBJ1-5, is EADIYQTPRYLVIGTGKKITLECSQTMGHDKMYWYQQDPGMELHLIHYSYGVNSTEKGDLSSESTVSRIRTEHFPLTLESARPSHTSQYLCASGDRDRGLGPQHFGDGTRLSIL.

Only a few counts were recorded for this clonotype. This chain uses TRBV14 with TRBJ1-2; D ambiguous. Germline V gene sequence: CDR1 SGHDN, CDR2 FVKESK. V was cut by 1 base and J by 4 bases, with 13 bases left in between. This CDR3 region has 15 residues. CDR3 nucleotides: TGTGCCAGCAGCCAAGGGAGCCTAACGGGCTATGGCTACACCTTC. Residues: CASSQGSLTGYGYTF.